This is a list of T cell receptor beta chains from one sample in a study of OX40 agonist ivuxolimab in advanced cancers. This table comes from immunoSEQ multiplex PCR, and its TCRdb copy is limited to in-frame clones, with some not included. This table has some 50,000 clones, roughly 94% appearing once. The specimen comprised CD4+ or CD8+ T cells sorted from blood, sampled in a trial of the OX40 agonist ivuxolimab. All receptors come from an adult with an advanced solid tumor such as melanoma, head and neck, liver or kidney cancer. Both conserved end residues are part of each CDR3. A D gene is named only where the DNA matches it firmly. Clone size is stated in some rows and not others, as once, few, many or a class when expanded.

V gene: TRBV19
clone size: NA
J gene: TRBJ2-7
D gene: NA
CDR3 protein: CASSAGPDRTKSYEQYF
CDR3 DNA: TGTGCCAGCAGTGCCGGCCCTGACCGCACCAAATCCTACGAGCAGTACTTC

V gene: TRBV4-3
clone size: NA
J gene: TRBJ2-3
D gene: NA
CDR3 protein: CASSRYTDTQYF
CDR3 DNA: TGCGCCAGCAGCCGCTACACAGATACGCAGTATTTT

V gene: TRBV28
clone size: once
J gene: TRBJ2-1
D gene: TRBD2
CDR3 protein: CALSRQKGLAGSNEQFF
CDR3 DNA: TGTGCCTTAAGTCGGCAAAAGGGGCTAGCGGGTAGCAATGAGCAGTTCTTC

V gene: TRBV7-9
clone size: NA
J gene: TRBJ1-2
D gene: NA
CDR3 protein: CASSLAMDSNYGYTF
CDR3 DNA: TGTGCCAGCAGCTTAGCCATGGACAGCAACTATGGCTACACCTTC

V gene: TRBV5-4
clone size: NA
J gene: TRBJ2-5
D gene: NA
CDR3 protein: CASSFNSGPEETQYF
CDR3 DNA: TGTGCCAGCAGCTTTAACAGCGGGCCAGAAGAGACCCAGTACTTC

V gene: TRBV9
clone size: NA
J gene: TRBJ2-1
D gene: TRBD2
CDR3 protein: CASSGSGGLYNEQFF
CDR3 DNA: TGTGCCAGCAGCGGTAGCGGGGGCCTTTACAATGAGCAGTTCTTC

V gene: TRBV7-9
clone size: NA
J gene: TRBJ2-7
D gene: TRBD2
CDR3 protein: CASSLGTSAEQYF
CDR3 DNA: TGTGCCAGCAGCTTAGGGACTAGCGCCGAGCAGTACTTC

V gene: TRBV4-1
clone size: NA
J gene: TRBJ2-1
D gene: TRBD2
CDR3 protein: CASSQGLAGAGYEQFF
CDR3 DNA: TGCGCCAGCAGCCAGGGTCTAGCGGGAGCTGGATATGAGCAGTTCTTC

V gene: TRBV4-3
clone size: NA
J gene: TRBJ2-1
D gene: TRBD2
CDR3 protein: CASSRSRLAGVNEQFF
CDR3 DNA: TGCGCCAGCAGTAGGTCCCGGCTAGCGGGAGTCAATGAGCAGTTCTTC

V gene: TRBV2
clone size: NA
J gene: TRBJ2-3
D gene: TRBD2
CDR3 protein: CASSEGLAGVQDTQYF
CDR3 DNA: TGTGCCAGCAGTGAAGGCCTAGCGGGAGTGCAAGATACGCAGTATTTT

V gene: TRBV5-5
clone size: NA
J gene: TRBJ2-5
D gene: NA
CDR3 protein: CASSLGDVHFQETQYF
CDR3 DNA: TGTGCCAGCAGCTTGGGCGACGTGCACTTCCAAGAGACCCAGTACTTC

V gene: TRBV7-3
clone size: NA
J gene: TRBJ1-2
D gene: NA
CDR3 protein: CASITQGGRFLNYGYTF
CDR3 DNA: TGTGCCAGCATCACACAGGGAGGCAGATTCCTTAACTATGGCTACACCTTC

V gene: TRBV7-8
clone size: NA
J gene: TRBJ2-2
D gene: NA
CDR3 protein: CASSLGTVWASGELFF
CDR3 DNA: TGTGCCAGCAGCTTAGGGACCGTATGGGCTTCCGGGGAGCTGTTTTTT

V gene: TRBV25-1
clone size: NA
J gene: TRBJ2-5
D gene: NA
CDR3 protein: CASSELAGSETQYF
CDR3 DNA: TGTGCCAGCAGTGAATTGGCAGGGAGTGAGACCCAGTACTTC

V gene: TRBV28
clone size: NA
J gene: TRBJ2-1
D gene: NA
CDR3 protein: CASSTLVTVSYNEQFF
CDR3 DNA: TGTGCCAGCAGTACCCTAGTCACTGTATCCTACAATGAGCAGTTCTTC

V gene: TRBV19
clone size: NA
J gene: TRBJ1-5
D gene: NA
CDR3 protein: CASSIDTYSNQPQHF
CDR3 DNA: TGTGCCAGTAGTATCGACACCTATAGCAATCAGCCCCAGCATTTT

V gene: TRBV11-2
clone size: NA
J gene: TRBJ1-1
D gene: NA
CDR3 protein: CASSPIDALNTEAFF
CDR3 DNA: TGTGCCAGCAGCCCAATCGATGCCTTGAACACTGAAGCTTTCTTT

V gene: TRBV4-3
clone size: NA
J gene: TRBJ1-3
D gene: TRBD1
CDR3 protein: CASSPGTGSSGNTIYF
CDR3 DNA: TGCGCCAGCAGCCCAGGGACAGGGAGCTCTGGAAACACCATATATTTT

V gene: TRBV10-3
clone size: NA
J gene: TRBJ2-5
D gene: TRBD1
CDR3 protein: CAISPRDRVYQETQYF
CDR3 DNA: TGTGCCATCAGCCCACGGGACAGGGTATACCAAGAGACCCAGTACTTC

V gene: TRBV9
clone size: NA
J gene: TRBJ2-7
D gene: NA
CDR3 protein: CASSVGGGMSYEQYF
CDR3 DNA: TGTGCCAGCAGCGTAGGTGGCGGGATGAGCTACGAGCAGTACTTC

V gene: TRBV5-1
clone size: few
J gene: TRBJ1-1
D gene: NA
CDR3 protein: CASSRGRGDTEAFF
CDR3 DNA: TGCGCCAGCAGCAGGGGACGAGGGGACACTGAAGCTTTCTTT

V gene: TRBV6-1
clone size: NA
J gene: TRBJ1-2
D gene: NA
CDR3 protein: CASSEALRGSENYGYTF
CDR3 DNA: TGTGCCAGCAGTGAAGCGCTTCGTGGCAGTGAAAACTATGGCTACACCTTC

V gene: TRBV9
clone size: NA
J gene: TRBJ2-1
D gene: TRBD2
CDR3 protein: CASSSRGSGRMGEQFF
CDR3 DNA: TGTGCCAGCAGCTCCCGAGGTAGCGGGAGGATGGGTGAGCAGTTCTTC

V gene: TRBV5-4
clone size: NA
J gene: TRBJ2-1
D gene: TRBD2
CDR3 protein: CASSPEGSGRGYEQFF
CDR3 DNA: TGTGCCAGCAGCCCCGAGGGTAGCGGGAGAGGGTATGAGCAGTTCTTC

V gene: TRBV5-4
clone size: NA
J gene: TRBJ2-7
D gene: NA
CDR3 protein: CASSYGTHYEQYF
CDR3 DNA: TGTGCCAGCAGCTACGGGACACACTACGAGCAGTACTTC

V gene: TRBV27
clone size: NA
J gene: TRBJ2-5
D gene: TRBD2
CDR3 protein: CASSFLRLAGVIETQYF
CDR3 DNA: TGTGCCAGCAGTTTCCTTCGGCTAGCGGGAGTAATCGAGACCCAGTACTTC

V gene: TRBV9
clone size: NA
J gene: TRBJ1-3
D gene: NA
CDR3 protein: CASSVGRGSSGNTIYF
CDR3 DNA: TGTGCCAGCAGCGTAGGGCGTGGGAGCTCTGGAAACACCATATATTTT

V gene: TRBV9
clone size: NA
J gene: TRBJ2-5
D gene: NA
CDR3 protein: CASSVRTNQETQYF
CDR3 DNA: TGTGCCAGCAGCGTAAGGACCAACCAAGAGACCCAGTACTTC

V gene: TRBV4-3
clone size: NA
J gene: TRBJ2-7
D gene: TRBD1
CDR3 protein: CASSQTGTGGVYEQYF
CDR3 DNA: TGCGCCAGCAGCCAGACCGGGACAGGGGGCGTCTACGAGCAGTACTTC

V gene: TRBV9
clone size: NA
J gene: TRBJ2-3
D gene: NA
CDR3 protein: CASSVYGGGDTQYF
CDR3 DNA: TGTGCCAGCAGCGTATACGGGGGTGGGGATACGCAGTATTTT

V gene: TRBV7-3
clone size: NA
J gene: TRBJ2-3
D gene: NA
CDR3 protein: CASSLLARGGDTQYF
CDR3 DNA: TGTGCCAGCAGCCTCTTGGCTAGAGGGGGTGATACGCAGTATTTT

V gene: TRBV6-1
clone size: NA
J gene: TRBJ1-1
D gene: NA
CDR3 protein: CASRTRQGEAFF
CDR3 DNA: TGTGCCAGCAGGACCCGGCAGGGTGAAGCTTTCTTT

V gene: TRBV6-6
clone size: NA
J gene: TRBJ2-7
D gene: TRBD1
CDR3 protein: CASRPGTGVPYEQYF
CDR3 DNA: TGTGCCAGCAGACCCGGGACAGGCGTTCCCTACGAGCAGTACTTC

V gene: TRBV7-8
clone size: NA
J gene: TRBJ2-1
D gene: NA
CDR3 protein: CASTTSGLYNEQFF
CDR3 DNA: TGTGCCAGCACCACTAGTGGCCTCTACAATGAGCAGTTCTTC

V gene: TRBV11-3
clone size: NA
J gene: TRBJ2-7
D gene: NA
CDR3 protein: CASSSEGLYSYEQYF
CDR3 DNA: TGTGCCAGCAGCTCCGAGGGACTTTACTCCTACGAGCAGTACTTC

V gene: TRBV5-1
clone size: once
J gene: TRBJ2-7
D gene: TRBD1
CDR3 protein: CASSLGVYRGKDEQYF
CDR3 DNA: TGCGCCAGCAGCTTGGGGGTATACAGGGGGAAGGACGAGCAGTACTTC

V gene: TRBV2
clone size: NA
J gene: TRBJ2-6
D gene: NA
CDR3 protein: CAIRTARRLGANVLTF
CDR3 DNA: TGTGCCATCAGGACGGCGAGAAGACTTGGGGCCAACGTCCTGACTTTC

V gene: TRBV27
clone size: NA
J gene: TRBJ1-2
D gene: NA
CDR3 protein: CASSLFPSGVYGYTF
CDR3 DNA: TGTGCCAGCAGTTTATTCCCATCGGGGGTATATGGCTACACCTTC

V gene: TRBV7-9
clone size: NA
J gene: TRBJ1-1
D gene: NA
CDR3 protein: CASSLYGVNTEAFF
CDR3 DNA: TGTGCCAGCAGCTTATACGGAGTGAACACTGAAGCTTTCTTT

V gene: TRBV10-3
clone size: NA
J gene: TRBJ1-1
D gene: NA
CDR3 protein: CAISDSQGPNTEAFF
CDR3 DNA: TGTGCCATCAGCGACTCACAGGGACCGAACACTGAAGCTTTCTTT

V gene: TRBV5-6
clone size: NA
J gene: TRBJ2-7
D gene: NA
CDR3 protein: CASSLDRNSYEQYF
CDR3 DNA: TGTGCCAGCAGCTTGGACAGGAACTCCTACGAGCAGTACTTC

V gene: TRBV4-3
clone size: NA
J gene: TRBJ2-1
D gene: TRBD2
CDR3 protein: CASSQGTGRDGEQFF
CDR3 DNA: TGCGCCAGCAGCCAAGGAACGGGGAGGGATGGTGAGCAGTTCTTC

V gene: TRBV6-5
clone size: NA
J gene: TRBJ1-1
D gene: NA
CDR3 protein: CASSYSGGFGTEAFF
CDR3 DNA: TGTGCCAGCAGTTACTCTGGGGGGTTTGGCACTGAAGCTTTCTTT

V gene: TRBV4-1
clone size: NA
J gene: TRBJ1-2
D gene: NA
CDR3 protein: CASSQGQGYGYTF
CDR3 DNA: TGCGCCAGCAGCCAAGGCCAGGGCTATGGCTACACCTTC

V gene: TRBV10-3
clone size: NA
J gene: TRBJ2-1
D gene: TRBD2
CDR3 protein: CAISERWLAGVSYNEQFF
CDR3 DNA: TGTGCCATCAGTGAACGGTGGCTAGCGGGAGTGTCCTACAATGAGCAGTTCTTC

V gene: TRBV14
clone size: NA
J gene: TRBJ1-4
D gene: NA
CDR3 protein: CASSQAFLGRQNEKLFF
CDR3 DNA: TGTGCCAGCAGCCAAGCTTTCTTGGGACGGCAGAATGAAAAACTGTTTTTT

V gene: TRBV23-1
clone size: NA
J gene: TRBJ2-7
D gene: NA
CDR3 protein: CASSQRAPTRDNEQYF
CDR3 DNA: TGCGCCAGCAGTCAACGAGCCCCGACCCGGGACAACGAGCAGTACTTC

V gene: TRBV12-5
clone size: once
J gene: TRBJ2-5
D gene: NA
CDR3 protein: CASGPDTGSKETQYF
CDR3 DNA: TGTGCTAGTGGCCCCGACACCGGGAGTAAAGAGACCCAGTACTTC

V gene: TRBV9
clone size: NA
J gene: TRBJ1-2
D gene: TRBD1
CDR3 protein: CASSPGGRGPGYTF
CDR3 DNA: TGTGCCAGCAGCCCTGGGGGCAGGGGGCCAGGCTACACCTTC

V gene: TRBV7-8
clone size: NA
J gene: TRBJ1-3
D gene: NA
CDR3 protein: CASSLSGRFISGNTIYF
CDR3 DNA: TGTGCCAGCAGCTTATCCGGGCGGTTTATCTCTGGAAACACCATATATTTT